The entry that follows covers one T cell receptor beta chain sequence. The antigen is not known. This sample was taken from a study of shared clonotypes between healthy human individuals. The study's findings and limits: Across a handful of donors, naive CD4 shared roughly 5.2%, naive CD8 over 3%, memory CD4 over 2%, memory CD8 more than 0.35%.

Sequenced by immunoSEQ multiplex PCR; TCRdb stores in-frame clones only, minus some. The sample yields 800,000 to 1,200,000 clones, around three quarters seen once. The CDR3 sequence is 14 residues long. Germline CDR1 MNHNS, CDR2 SASEGT. After removal of 7 bases from V and 6 bases from J, the junction contained 11 bases not matched to a gene. Sequencing was carried out using memory CD4+ T cells from PBMCs. Subset meaning: CD45RA-negative fraction. V and J are TRBV6-1 and TRBJ2-7, with 8 bases aligning to TRBD1. This receptor was obtained from a man aged 18-30 years in good health. Some clones in this sample may be carry-over from other donors' samples. In DNA, the CDR3 is TGTGCCAGCATTGTGGCAGGGGGCCGGAGCGAGCAGTACTTC. Translated: CASIVAGGRSEQYF.